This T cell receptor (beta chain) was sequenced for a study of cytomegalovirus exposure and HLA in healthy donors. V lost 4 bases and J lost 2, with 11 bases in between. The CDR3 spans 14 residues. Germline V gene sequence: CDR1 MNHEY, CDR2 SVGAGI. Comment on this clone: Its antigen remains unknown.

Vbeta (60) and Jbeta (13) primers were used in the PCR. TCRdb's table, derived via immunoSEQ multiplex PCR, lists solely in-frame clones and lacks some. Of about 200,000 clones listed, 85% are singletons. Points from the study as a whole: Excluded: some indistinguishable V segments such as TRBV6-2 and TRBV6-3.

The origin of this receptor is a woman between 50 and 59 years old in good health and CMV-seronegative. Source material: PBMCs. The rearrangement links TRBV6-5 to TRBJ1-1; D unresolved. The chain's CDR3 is CASSFLGQNTEAFF. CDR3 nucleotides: TGTGCCAGCAGTTTCCTTGGGCAAAACACTGAAGCTTTCTTT.